The clone carrying this T cell receptor beta chain was recorded once. Repertoires were generated with immunoSEQ multiplex PCR, while TCRdb's copy carries only in-frame clones and drops some. The sample lists some 45,000 clones, 90% to 95% occurring once. This sample was included in a study of blood T cell repertoires in COVID-19. About the research overall: The origin of the acute and convalescent COVID-19 samples was the United States, Italy and Spain. PBMCs, B-cell-depleted T cells, or T cells were the source of the cDNA or gDNA that made up the material.

Those enrolled in Seattle joined during active infection and were followed longitudinally afterward. Trimming at V came to 5 bases and at J to 2 bases, leaving 15 bases not matched to a gene. CDR1 and CDR2 from the germline V gene are MNHNY and SVGAGI (reference sequence). The CDR3 has 18 residues. The J gene is TRBJ1-5, the V gene TRBV6-6, with 7 bases identical to TRBD1. The sequencing sample was made of peripheral blood. The source of this sequence is a man aged 60 to 69 with COVID-19, enrolled during active disease. The CDR3: CASSHNRQGTMGNQPQHF. The CDR3 DNA is TGTGCCAGCAGTCACAACCGACAGGGCACGATGGGCAATCAGCCCCAGCATTTT.